These T cell receptor beta chains were read from a single sample in a study of cytomegalovirus exposure and HLA in healthy donors. Data came from immunoSEQ multiplex PCR; TCRdb stores just in-frame clones and leaves some out. The profile covers 150,000 or so clones, with over 60% appearing a single time and roughly 3.1% taken by the ten largest. Sequencing was performed on PBMCs. These receptors were taken from a man between 35 and 55 years old in good health and CMV-seropositive. Each CDR3 is given with its conserved first and last residue. D genes are given only for firm matches. Not all rows give a size; the values are once, few, many and, for expanded clones, a class.

j_gene | v_gene | abundance | d_gene | CDR3aa | CDR3nt
TRBJ2-1 | TRBV6-6 | few | NA | CASSLDRPAYNEQFF | TGTGCCAGCAGTTTGGACAGACCCGCATACAATGAGCAGTTCTTC
TRBJ2-5 | TRBV5-1 | NA | TRBD2 | CASSRREGTQYF | TGCGCCAGCAGCAGGCGGGAGGGGACCCAGTACTTC
TRBJ2-3 | TRBV19 | few | NA | CASSILRDTDTQYF | TGTGCCAGTAGTATTTTGAGAGACACAGATACGCAGTATTTT
TRBJ2-1 | TRBV2 | NA | NA | CASRSVGSNEQFF | TGTGCCAGCCGAAGTGTCGGGAGCAATGAGCAGTTCTTC
TRBJ1-1 | TRBV7-9 | few | NA | CASSSLQGSEAFF | TGTGCCAGCAGCTCGTTACAGGGAAGTGAAGCTTTCTTT
TRBJ1-1 | TRBV10-3 | NA | NA | CAMSEGGALNTEAFF | TGTGCCATGAGTGAGGGTGGGGCCTTGAACACTGAAGCTTTCTTT
TRBJ2-7 | TRBV11-2 | NA | TRBD2 | CASRRLAGSYEQYF | TGTGCCAGCCGCCGACTAGCGGGCTCCTACGAGCAGTACTTC
TRBJ1-4 | TRBV27 | NA | TRBD1 | CASSLQQGGSLNEKLFF | TGTGCCAGCAGTTTGCAACAGGGGGGGAGCCTTAATGAAAAACTGTTTTTT
TRBJ1-3 | TRBV27 | NA | NA | CASSPRRRNTIYF | TGTGCCAGCAGTCCACGGCGGAGAAACACCATATATTTT
TRBJ2-3 | TRBV28 | NA | NA | CASSLGGVGYTQYF | TGTGCCAGCAGTCTAGGGGGAGTCGGATATACGCAGTATTTT
TRBJ2-1 | TRBV29-1 | NA | NA | CSVEFQTASNEQFF | TGCAGCGTTGAATTTCAGACAGCCAGCAATGAGCAGTTCTTC
TRBJ2-1 | TRBV19 | NA | NA | CASTGPGTAPYNEQFF | TGTGCCAGTACTGGTCCCGGGACTGCTCCCTACAATGAGCAGTTCTTC
TRBJ2-1 | TRBV5-4 | NA | NA | CASSPEGVGNEQFF | TGTGCCAGCAGCCCTGAGGGGGTTGGCAATGAGCAGTTCTTC
TRBJ2-1 | TRBV27 | NA | NA | CASRHYSGARINEQFF | TGTGCCAGCAGACACTACTCAGGGGCGCGGATAAATGAGCAGTTCTTC
TRBJ1-4 | TRBV18 | NA | NA | CASSVSRGPNEKLFF | TGTGCCAGCTCGGTATCCAGGGGCCCTAATGAAAAACTGTTTTTT
TRBJ1-5 | TRBV19 | NA | TRBD1 | CASTGFGQGYQPQHF | TGTGCCAGTACGGGTTTCGGACAGGGCTATCAGCCCCAGCATTTT
TRBJ2-6 | TRBV29-1 | few | TRBD1 | CSVDSTGAGANVLTF | TGCAGCGTTGATTCCACAGGGGCTGGGGCCAACGTCCTGACTTTC
TRBJ2-3 | TRBV7-2 | NA | NA | CASSSGGDTQYF | TGTGCCAGCAGCTCAGGGGGGGATACGCAGTATTTT
TRBJ1-5 | TRBV27 | NA | NA | CASSLSAGTTGQPQHF | TGTGCCAGCAGTTTATCCGCGGGGACCACGGGTCAGCCCCAGCATTTT
TRBJ2-5 | TRBV5-1 | NA | TRBD1 | CASSSGQVGEETQYF | TGCGCCAGCAGCTCCGGACAGGTCGGCGAAGAGACCCAGTACTTC
TRBJ1-2 | TRBV5-6 | NA | NA | CASTLSGADGYTF | TGTGCCAGCACCTTATCAGGGGCGGATGGCTACACCTTC
TRBJ1-5 | TRBV6-1 | NA | NA | CASSGNRDQPQHF | TGTGCCAGCAGTGGAAACAGGGATCAGCCCCAGCATTTT
TRBJ2-1 | TRBV6-1 | NA | NA | CASSVSLQPEQFF | TGTGCCAGCAGTGTATCATTACAGCCAGAGCAGTTCTTC
TRBJ2-2 | TRBV5-8 | NA | NA | CASSSGTRHGELFF | TGTGCCAGCAGCTCGGGGACTCGGCACGGGGAGCTGTTTTTT
TRBJ1-1 | TRBV5-4 | NA | TRBD1 | CASSLGDRVTEAFF | TGTGCCAGCAGCTTGGGGGACAGGGTTACTGAAGCTTTCTTT
TRBJ2-2 | TRBV29-1 | NA | NA | CIGGETGELFF | TGCATCGGGGGAGAGACCGGGGAGCTGTTTTTT
TRBJ2-1 | TRBV7-8 | NA | NA | CASSRGGGGYGYEQFF | TGTGCCAGCAGCCGGGGTGGCGGCGGGTATGGTTATGAGCAGTTCTTC
TRBJ1-2 | TRBV25-1 | NA | TRBD1 | CASSGLSQGWGNYGYTF | TGTGCCAGCAGTGGGCTTTCACAGGGGTGGGGTAACTATGGCTACACCTTC
TRBJ1-1 | TRBV11-1 | NA | NA | CASSLECGGDTEAFF | TGTGCCAGCAGCTTAGAGTGCGGGGGGGACACTGAAGCTTTCTTT